This TCR beta chain was obtained from a study of glioma-infiltrating T cells (dated by TCRdb to about 2016). As for the study more broadly: Glioma tissue, non-neoplastic brain tissue and matched peripheral blood mononuclear cells were used as sources from which TCR alpha- and beta-chain repertoires were sequenced. To measure divergence between tissue and blood T-cell populations, each tissue-infiltrating repertoire was compared with the peripheral blood repertoire of the same patient. The paired cohort was made up of three low-grade glioma patients, 8 or 9 primary glioblastoma patients and three non-glioma patients who contributed non-neoplastic brain tissue.

The iRepertoire nested amplicon-rescue multiplex PCR (arm-PCR) platform was used to amplify TCR alpha and beta CDR3 regions from RNA. The input for one-step reverse transcription and amplification was about 85-400 ng of either tissue mRNA or PBMC total RNA. Following bead purification, Illumina adapters were added by a secondary multiplex PCR, and libraries between 200 and 400 bp were gel-purified. Libraries carried internal 6-nucleotide barcodes used for demultiplexing. Sequencing of the libraries was done on an Illumina MiSeq using 2x220 or 2x250 nucleotide paired-end reads. In the source study's methods: Paired reads were merged using FLASH 1.2.11 and were aligned to the GRCh37 human genome using BWA-MEM, after which TRA and TRB reads were extracted. An IMGT-derived reference of cassette sequences and CDR3 motifs, with pseudogenes included, was used for V and J assignment. Reads were translated in three frames, and productive CDR3s were defined by a C…FGXG motif without stop codons. A clonotype was defined as a unique combination of a V-J cassette pair and a CDR3 amino acid sequence. Filtering of reads was based on Hamming distance, with the threshold set by the sequence error rate of each sample in mapped regions. In-frame beta chains were kept once TCRdb had trimmed the public reads at Q25 with fastp and called clones with MiXCR. Merged by CDR3 protein, the rows form single entries marked with the most common genes and DNA. TCRdb, rather than the study authors, made the V and J calls. This sample gives roughly 190,000 distinct CDR3 sequences in total; roughly 32% of them show up just once. The top ten constitute 20% to 25% of the sample.

Germline trimming amounts to 4 bases on V and 5 bases on J, with 7 as the count of junction bases outside the gene matches. The CDR3 covers 16 residues, taking in both the cysteine and the phenylalanine. The read is trimmed to its CDR3 DNA, 48 bases read in frame from base 1. According to the germline V gene (reference sequence), CDR1 reads SGHNT and CDR2 reads YYREEE. This clonotype was counted between two and nine times. Its antigen remains unidentified. Base qualities are not recorded, but no much larger clone differs from it by a single base. What the work shows at the level of the full study, not this receptor alone: Tissue and blood shared very few CDR3 sequences, a result attributed to high CDR3 diversity and limited sampling. VJ-independent divergence between tissue and blood was below expectation in non-neoplastic patients but above expectation in all gliomas, especially low-grade gliomas. Group comparisons were based on small numbers of patients: three non-neoplastic, three low-grade glioma and several glioblastoma patients.

Sequencing was performed on glioma tissue, nonneoplastic brain tissue, or PBMCs (not recorded which). Recombination connected TRBV5-4 to TRBJ2-2; 11 bases in the junction line up with TRBD2. The receptor was isolated from a human donor with low-grade glioma or glioblastoma, undergoing nonglioma brain surgery, or in good health (not recorded which). The DNA sequence follows: TGTGCCAGCAGCCCGGCGGGACTAGCGGAGACCGGGGAGCTGTTTTTT. It encodes CASSPAGLAETGELFF.